The 28 T cell receptor beta chains listed next were all sequenced from one sample in a study of cytomegalovirus exposure and HLA in healthy donors (dated by TCRdb to 2016 to 2017). The library was prepared using the immunoSEQ multiplex PCR assay. The multiplex PCR relied on a mix of 60 forward primers for TCR Vbeta segments and 13 reverse primers for TCR Jbeta segments. As stored in TCRdb, this immuneACCESS dataset retains in-frame rearrangements with V and J assigned. A fraction of the clones does not appear; measured against another copy, unresolved V genes explain less than half of the discrepancy, and the remainder lacks a known reason. This sample gives tens of thousands of clones in total; around 64% of them show up just once. Roughly 3% of the sample belongs to the ten largest clones. The sample was PBMCs. These receptors originate from a woman aged 50 to 60 in good health and CMV-seronegative.

This clone has a handful of counts. This chain links TRBV7-9 with TRBJ1-1; D unclear. Germline V lookup: CDR1 SEHNR, CDR2 FQNEAQ (reference sequence). This CDR3 comprises 15 residues. V dropped 1 base and J dropped 3 bases, with 12 bases sitting between them. This CDR3 reads CASSLGGGRDTEAFF. The CDR3 DNA sequence: TGTGCCAGCAGCTTAGGGGGAGGGAGGGACACTGAAGCTTTCTTT.

The CDR3 bases are TGTGCCAGCAGTGAACGGAGGACAGGCCTACTCGTAAGAGCTTTCTTT. This encodes CASSERRTGLLVRAFF. The chain uses TRBV2 and TRBJ1-1, with 7 bases lining up with TRBD1. CDR3 length: 16 residues. Per germline, CDR1 SNHLY and CDR2 FYNNEI. V was clipped by 2 bases and J by 10 bases; unmatched bases: 16.

This chain links TRBV10-1 with TRBJ1-2; D might be TRBD1 (6 bases). V lost 5 bases and J 9 bases, leaving 16 bases between the germline ends. There are 13 residues in the CDR3. Germline CDR1 and CDR2: WNHNN and SYGVQD (reference sequence). CDR3 loop: CASSFQGSGSYTF. In DNA form, the CDR3 reads TGCGCCAGCAGTTTTCAGGGGTCCGGGAGCTACACCTTC.

This sequence joins TRBV7-3 and TRBJ2-7; possibly TRBD2 for D (6 bases). The CDR3 runs to 13 residues. V lost 5 bases and J lost 5, with 13 bases in between. Germline CDR1 reads SGHTA; CDR2 reads FQGTGA. CDR3 protein: CASSTSGGNEQYF. The CDR3 DNA is TGTGCCAGCAGCACCAGTGGGGGGAACGAGCAGTACTTC.

Ten or more counts support this clone. CDR3 in amino acids: CASSYHRGLNEQFF. DNA for the CDR3: TGTGCCAGCAGTTACCACAGGGGGCTGAATGAGCAGTTCTTC. The J gene is TRBJ2-1, the V gene TRBV2; 9 nucleotides align to TRBD1. Germline CDR1 is SNHLY and CDR2 is FYNNEI. Trimming removed 5 bases from V and 7 bases from J; junction bases left unmatched: 6. There are 14 residues in the CDR3.

The rearrangement links TRBV18 to TRBJ2-7, with D possibly TRBD2 on 5 matching bases. V was trimmed by 6 bases and J by 0 bases, leaving 6 bases between them. The germline V gene has CDR1 KGHSH and CDR2 LQKENI. The CDR3 is made up of 12 amino acids. The CDR3 region is CASSGSSYEQYF. CDR3 nucleotide sequence: TGTGCCAGCTCGGGGAGCTCCTACGAGCAGTACTTC.

This clone was seen only a few times. J is TRBJ2-1 and V is TRBV28, with TRBD1 identical over 7 bases. J gave up 4 bases and V 6 bases, and 9 bases lay outside the gene matches. Germline V CDR1 and CDR2: MDHEN, SYDVKM. The CDR3 extends over 15 amino acids. The CDR3 loop reads CASSSRDSVYNEQFF. DNA for the CDR3: TGTGCCAGCAGCTCCAGGGACAGCGTTTACAATGAGCAGTTCTTC.

The sample holds a few counts of this clone. The rearrangement joins TRBV7-2 to TRBJ1-2, with D perhaps TRBD1 (5 bases). V lost 5 bases and J lost 4, with 14 bases in between. The CDR3 spans 14 residues. In germline, CDR1 is SGHTA, CDR2 FQGNSA. CDR3 amino acids: CASSPNAGGYGYTF. CDR3 coding DNA: TGTGCCAGCAGCCCTAATGCGGGGGGCTATGGCTACACCTTC.

The gene calls are TRBV4-1 and TRBJ2-5; D gene ambiguous. The CDR3 loop spans 17 amino acids. CDR1 MGHRA and CDR2 YSYEKL come from the germline V gene. The V end was cut by 2 bases, the J end by 5 bases, with 21 bases between. For the CDR3, the DNA is TGCGCCAGCAGCCAATTACAGACCAGTGGGTCGTTGGAGACCCAGTACTTC. The encoded protein is CASSQLQTSGSLETQYF.

This clone was counted only a few times. The chain joins TRBV9 to TRBJ2-1; 11 bases are shared with TRBD2. The germline V gene has CDR1 SGDLS and CDR2 YYNGEE. This CDR3 contains 13 residues. Unmatched junction bases numbered 3, after V lost 1 base and J lost 12 bases. The CDR3 loop reads CASSVKTSGTQFF. The CDR3 DNA is TGTGCCAGCAGCGTAAAGACTAGCGGGACGCAGTTCTTC.

With respect to this clone: Other DNA sequences of this sample code for an identical CDR3. V is TRBV28 and J is TRBJ2-1, with TRBD2 matching over 11 bases. Looked up from germline, CDR1 is MDHEN and CDR2 is SYDVKM. With V trimmed by 3 bases and J by 3 bases, 1 base remained unmatched. There are 15 residues in the CDR3. CDR3 residues: CASSLGLADYNEQFF. CDR3 coding DNA: TGTGCCAGCAGTTTGGGACTAGCGGACTACAATGAGCAGTTCTTC.

The V gene is TRBV19, the J gene TRBJ2-1; TRBD1 might be the D (7 bases). This CDR3 comprises 15 residues. The V end was cut by 1 base, the J end by 4 bases, with 11 bases between. Germline V gene data show CDR1 as LNHDA and CDR2 as SQIVND (reference sequence). The CDR3 protein is CASSIGRGQYNEQFF. The DNA of the CDR3 is TGTGCCAGTAGTATAGGGAGGGGACAGTACAATGAGCAGTTCTTC. Full variable domain (remainder filled in from reference TRBV19 and TRBJ2-1): DGGITQSPKYLFRKEGQNVTLSCEQNLNHDAMYWYRQDPGQGLRLIYYSQIVNDFQKGDIAEGYSVSREKKESFPLTVTSAQKNPTAFYLCASSIGRGQYNEQFFGPGTRLTVL.

This clone has only a few counts. This chain links TRBV7-2 with TRBJ2-5; 7 bases are a match to TRBD1. Unmatched junction bases numbered 7, after V lost 7 bases and J lost 5 bases. Looked up from germline, CDR1 is SGHTA and CDR2 is FQGNSA. The CDR3 totals 13 residues. The CDR3 DNA sequence: TGTGCCAGCATCATGGACAGGATGGAGACCCAGTACTTC. Translated: CASIMDRMETQYF.

The gene calls are TRBV27 and TRBJ1-5, with D uncertain. Germline V CDR1 and CDR2: MNHEY, SMNVEV (reference sequence). The CDR3 sequence is 12 residues long. V was pared by 4 bases and J by 2 bases, with 3 bases between. This chain's CDR3 is CASSSGNQPQHF. The DNA of the CDR3 is TGTGCCAGCAGTTCGGGCAATCAGCCCCAGCATTTT.

The chain carries TRBV7-2 and TRBJ1-2; possibly TRBD1 for D (6 bases). From germline, CDR1 is SGHTA and CDR2 FQGNSA. The CDR3 is 14 amino acids. V was clipped by 4 bases and J by 5 bases, with 14 bases between them. The CDR3 reads CASSSVTGHYGYTF. The CDR3 nucleotides are TGTGCCAGCAGCTCAGTAACAGGGCATTATGGCTACACCTTC.

The chain combines TRBV5-6 with TRBJ2-5; 12 bases map to TRBD2. Germline V lookup: CDR1 SGHDT, CDR2 YYEEEE. This CDR3 has 16 residues. V lost 4 bases to trimming and J lost 4 bases; unmatched junction nucleotides: 8. The CDR3 bases are TGTGCCAGCAGCGGGGCGACTAGCGGGAGTATAGAGACCCAGTACTTC. Amino acid sequence: CASSGATSGSIETQYF.

The V gene is TRBV14, the J gene TRBJ2-5; 10 bases map to TRBD1. CDR1 and CDR2 from the germline V gene are SGHDN and FVKESK. V gave up 1 base and J gave up 3 bases; unmatched junction bases: 2. There are 15 residues in the CDR3. The CDR3: CASSQGGTGEETQYF. In nucleotides, the CDR3 is TGTGCCAGCAGCCAAGGCGGGACAGGGGAAGAGACCCAGTACTTC.

For this clone: The junction departs from germline at one end; a sequencing error may be responsible. This sequence joins TRBV7-9 and TRBJ2-7; 8 bases fit TRBD2. Germline V gene data show CDR1 as SEHNR and CDR2 as FQNEAQ (reference sequence). The CDR3 is 17 amino acids. CDR3 coding DNA: TGTTCCAGCAGTCCCCCCTTGACTAGCGCGATAACCTACGAGCAGTACTTC. Translating gives CSSSPPLTSAITYEQYF.

This clone was counted only a few times. The rearrangement joins TRBV5-1 to TRBJ2-2; TRBD2 matches at 9 bases. Germline V gives CDR1 SGHRS, CDR2 YFSETQ. V shed 1 base, J shed 4 bases, and the junction held 11 bases outside the gene matches. This CDR3 is 18 amino acids long. The CDR3 loop is CASSLPEPAGGVTGELFF. The CDR3 DNA reads as TGCGCCAGCAGCTTGCCGGAACCAGCGGGAGGAGTCACCGGGGAGCTGTTTTTT.

This clone was found a few times. This rearrangement joins TRBV4-1 to TRBJ1-2; a possible D gene is TRBD1 (5 bases). The CDR3 covers 18 residues. Per germline, CDR1 MGHRA and CDR2 YSYEKL. V was pared by 4 bases and J by 1 base, with 22 bases between. CDR3 DNA sequence: TGCGCCAGCAGCCGGGGAAAGGGACTGCAAACCCATAACTATGGCTACACCTTC. As protein: CASSRGKGLQTHNYGYTF.

This chain connects TRBV9 to TRBJ2-5; 11 bases map to TRBD2. Germline CDR1 reads SGDLS; CDR2 reads YYNGEE. The trim removed 0 bases at V and 3 bases at J, leaving 4 bases unmatched. CDR3 length: 16 amino acids. In DNA, the CDR3 is TGTGCCAGCAGCGTAGCTATACTAGCGGGAGAAGAGACCCAGTACTTC. It specifies CASSVAILAGEETQYF.

V usage is TRBV7-2 and J usage is TRBJ2-7, with D perhaps TRBD1 (5 bases). CDR1 and CDR2 from the germline V gene are SGHTA and FQGNSA. Trimming pared 1 base from V and 0 bases from J, leaving 16 bases between. CDR3 length: 17 amino acids. CDR3 in amino acids: CASSLVGQGVSSYEQYF. CDR3 DNA: TGTGCCAGCAGCTTAGTCGGCCAAGGGGTTAGCTCCTACGAGCAGTACTTC.

The J gene is TRBJ1-1, the V gene TRBV5-1, with unresolved D. With 0 bases removed from V and 0 bases from J, the gap between germline ends came to 9 bases. The CDR3 has 15 amino acids. Looked up from germline, CDR1 is SGHRS and CDR2 is YFSETQ. The CDR3 sequence is CASSLGPGLNTEAFF. CDR3 sequence (DNA): TGCGCCAGCAGCTTGGGACCAGGATTGAACACTGAAGCTTTCTTT.

V and J are TRBV30 and TRBJ2-7; 9 bases match TRBD1. J lost 2 bases, V lost 0 bases, and 5 bases had no gene match. The CDR3 is 15 amino acids. Germline CDR1 GTSNPN, CDR2 SVGIG (reference sequence). The CDR3 loop is CAWSVWGQGTYEQYF. The CDR3 DNA follows: TGTGCCTGGAGTGTGTGGGGACAGGGAACCTACGAGCAGTACTTC.

The genes are TRBV9 and TRBJ1-2; no firm D call. Per the germline V gene, CDR1 is SGDLS and CDR2 is YYNGEE. V was trimmed by 4 bases and J by 7 bases, leaving 14 bases between them. The CDR3 is made up of 13 amino acids. CDR3 in DNA: TGTGCCAGCAGCCTCCGGTTCGAGGGTGGCTACACCTTC. Protein sequence: CASSLRFEGGYTF.

The chain links TRBV7-2 to TRBJ1-2; the D gene is possibly TRBD1 (5 bases). CDR1 is SGHTA and CDR2 is FQGNSA in the germline V gene. Between the trimmed V and J ends, which lost 0 bases and 8 bases, there was a span of 19 bases. The CDR3 has 16 residues. The CDR3 bases are TGTGCCAGCAGCTTAGCGGAAGGCAGGGTAAACCGAGGCTACACCTTC. This translates into CASSLAEGRVNRGYTF. Combining the CDR3 with reference TRBV7-2 and TRBJ1-2 gives the whole variable domain GAGVSQSPSNKVTEKGKDVELRCDPISGHTALYWYRQSLGQGLEFLIYFQGNSAPDKSGLPSDRFSAERTGGSVSTLTIQRTQQEDSAVYLCASSLAEGRVNRGYTFGSGTRLTVV.

The genes are TRBV7-9 and TRBJ1-4; D is ambiguous. The V end lost 3 bases, the J end lost 2 bases, and 13 bases lay between the germline ends. CDR3 length equals 16 residues. The germline CDR1 and CDR2 sequences are SEHNR and FQNEAQ (reference sequence). The CDR3 DNA follows: TGTGCCAGCAGCTTTGGGCAGGTGAATACTAATGAAAAACTGTTTTTT. Encoded protein: CASSFGQVNTNEKLFF.

This rearrangement joins TRBV29-1 to TRBJ2-1; TRBD2 matches 7 bases. The length of the CDR3 is 15 residues. Germline V gene lookup returns CDR1 SQVTM and CDR2 ANQGSEA. The V gene end was trimmed by 6 bases and the J gene end by 0 bases; junction bases not matched to a gene: 8. For the CDR3, the DNA is TGCAGCGTAGTTAGCGGGTTAAGCTCCTACAATGAGCAGTTCTTC. It encodes CSVVSGLSSYNEQFF.